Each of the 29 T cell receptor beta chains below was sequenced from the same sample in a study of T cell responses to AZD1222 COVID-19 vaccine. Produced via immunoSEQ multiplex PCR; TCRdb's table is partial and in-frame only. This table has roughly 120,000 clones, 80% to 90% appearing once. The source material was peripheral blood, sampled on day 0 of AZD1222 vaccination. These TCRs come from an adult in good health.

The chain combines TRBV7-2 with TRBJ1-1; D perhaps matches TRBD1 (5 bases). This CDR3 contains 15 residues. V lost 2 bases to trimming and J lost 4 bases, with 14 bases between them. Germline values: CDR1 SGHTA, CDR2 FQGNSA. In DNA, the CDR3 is TGTGCCAGCAGCTTAATCGTCGGGGGGGGCACTGAAGCTTTCTTT. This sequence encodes CASSLIVGGGTEAFF. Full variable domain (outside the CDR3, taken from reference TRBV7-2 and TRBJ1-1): GAGVSQSPSNKVTEKGKDVELRCDPISGHTALYWYRQSLGQGLEFLIYFQGNSAPDKSGLPSDRFSAERTGGSVSTLTIQRTQQEDSAVYLCASSLIVGGGTEAFFGQGTRLTVV.

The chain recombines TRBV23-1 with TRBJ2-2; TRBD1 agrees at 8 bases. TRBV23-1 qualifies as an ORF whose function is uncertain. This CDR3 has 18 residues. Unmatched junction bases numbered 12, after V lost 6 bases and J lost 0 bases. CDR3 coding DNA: TGCGCCAGCAGCCAGGGGGCCGCGACTATCCCGAACACCGGGGAGCTGTTTTTT. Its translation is CASSQGAATIPNTGELFF.

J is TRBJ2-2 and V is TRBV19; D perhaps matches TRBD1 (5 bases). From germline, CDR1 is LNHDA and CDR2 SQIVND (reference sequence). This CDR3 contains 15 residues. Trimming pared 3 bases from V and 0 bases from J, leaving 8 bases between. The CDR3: CASSISGPNTGELFF. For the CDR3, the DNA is TGTGCCAGTAGTATTTCAGGGCCGAACACCGGGGAGCTGTTTTTT.

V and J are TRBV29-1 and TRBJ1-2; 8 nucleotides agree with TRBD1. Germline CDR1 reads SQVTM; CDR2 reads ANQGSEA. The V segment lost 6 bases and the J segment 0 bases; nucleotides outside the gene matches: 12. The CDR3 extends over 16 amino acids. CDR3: CSVRKFGTGANYGYTF. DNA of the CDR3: TGCAGCGTCCGGAAGTTTGGGACAGGAGCTAACTATGGCTACACCTTC.

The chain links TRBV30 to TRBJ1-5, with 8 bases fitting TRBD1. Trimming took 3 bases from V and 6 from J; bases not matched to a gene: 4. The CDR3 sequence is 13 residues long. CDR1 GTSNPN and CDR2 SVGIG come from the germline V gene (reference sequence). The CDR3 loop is CAWRDREAQPQHF. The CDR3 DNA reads TGTGCCTGGAGGGACAGGGAGGCTCAGCCCCAGCATTTT.

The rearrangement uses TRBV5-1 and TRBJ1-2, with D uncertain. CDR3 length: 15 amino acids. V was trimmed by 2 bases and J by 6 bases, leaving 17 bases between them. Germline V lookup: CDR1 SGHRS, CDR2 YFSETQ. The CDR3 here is CASSFDATYGHGYTF. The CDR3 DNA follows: TGCGCCAGCAGCTTCGATGCCACGTATGGGCATGGCTACACCTTC. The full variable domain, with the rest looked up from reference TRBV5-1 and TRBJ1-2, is KAGVTQTPRYLIKTRGQQVTLSCSPISGHRSVSWYQQTPGQGLQFLFEYFSETQRNKGNFPGRFSGRQFSNSRSEMNVSTLELGDSALYLCASSFDATYGHGYTFGSGTRLTVV.

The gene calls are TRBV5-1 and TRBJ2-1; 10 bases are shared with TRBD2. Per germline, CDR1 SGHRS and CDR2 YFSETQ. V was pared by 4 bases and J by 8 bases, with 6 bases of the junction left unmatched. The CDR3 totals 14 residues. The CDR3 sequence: CASSPSGSGDEQFF. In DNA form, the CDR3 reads TGCGCCAGCAGCCCTAGCGGGAGTGGGGATGAGCAGTTCTTC.

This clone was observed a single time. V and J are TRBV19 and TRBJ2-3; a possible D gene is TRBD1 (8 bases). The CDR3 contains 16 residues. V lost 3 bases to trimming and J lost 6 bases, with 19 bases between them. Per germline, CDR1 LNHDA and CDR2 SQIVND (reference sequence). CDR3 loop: CASSMGGQGARDTQYF. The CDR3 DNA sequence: TGTGCCAGTAGTATGGGAGGGCAGGGGGCGCGGGATACGCAGTATTTT.

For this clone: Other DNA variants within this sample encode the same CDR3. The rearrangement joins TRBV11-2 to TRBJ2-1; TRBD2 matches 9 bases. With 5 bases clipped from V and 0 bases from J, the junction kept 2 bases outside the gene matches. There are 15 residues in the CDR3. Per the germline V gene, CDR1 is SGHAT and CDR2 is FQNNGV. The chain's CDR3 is CASSISGSSYNEQFF. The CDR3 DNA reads TGTGCCAGCAGCATTAGCGGGAGCTCCTACAATGAGCAGTTCTTC.

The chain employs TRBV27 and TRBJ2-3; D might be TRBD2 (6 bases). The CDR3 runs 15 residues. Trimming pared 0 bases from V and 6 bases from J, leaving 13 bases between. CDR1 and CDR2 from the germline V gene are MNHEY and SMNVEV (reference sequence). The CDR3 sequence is CASSLSGGTGDTQYF. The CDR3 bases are TGTGCCAGCAGTTTATCGGGCGGGACGGGGGATACGCAGTATTTT.

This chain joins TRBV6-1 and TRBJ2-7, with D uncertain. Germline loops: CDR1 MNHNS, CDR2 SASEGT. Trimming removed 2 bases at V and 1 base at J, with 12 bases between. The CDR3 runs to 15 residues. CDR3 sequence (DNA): TGTGCCAGCAGTGAAAGAAGACGGGTATCCTACGAGCAGTACTTC. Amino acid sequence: CASSERRRVSYEQYF.

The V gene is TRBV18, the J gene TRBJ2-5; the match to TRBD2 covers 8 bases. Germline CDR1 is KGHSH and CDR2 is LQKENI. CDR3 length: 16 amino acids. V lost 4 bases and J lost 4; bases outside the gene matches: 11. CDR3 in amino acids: CASSQREGRMRETQYF. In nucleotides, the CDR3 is TGTGCCAGCTCACAACGGGAGGGCAGAATGAGAGAGACCCAGTACTTC.

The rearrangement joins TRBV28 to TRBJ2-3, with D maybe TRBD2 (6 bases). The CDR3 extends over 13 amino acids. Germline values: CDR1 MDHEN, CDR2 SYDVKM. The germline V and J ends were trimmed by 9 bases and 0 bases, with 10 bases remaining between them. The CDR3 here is CASSGPSTDTQYF. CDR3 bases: TGTGCCAGTAGCGGACCCAGCACAGATACGCAGTATTTT.

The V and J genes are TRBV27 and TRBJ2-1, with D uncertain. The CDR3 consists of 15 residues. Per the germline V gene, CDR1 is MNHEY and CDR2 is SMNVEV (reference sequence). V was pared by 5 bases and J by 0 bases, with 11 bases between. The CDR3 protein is CASSLDSRSYNEQFF. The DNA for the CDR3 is TGTGCCAGCAGTCTCGACTCTCGCTCCTACAATGAGCAGTTCTTC.

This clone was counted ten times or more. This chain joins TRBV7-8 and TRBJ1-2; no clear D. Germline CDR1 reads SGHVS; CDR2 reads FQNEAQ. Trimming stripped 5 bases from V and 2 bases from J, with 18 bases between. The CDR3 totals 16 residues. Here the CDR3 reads CASSPRTRDFNYGYTF. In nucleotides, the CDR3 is TGTGCCAGCAGCCCAAGGACCAGAGACTTCAACTATGGCTACACCTTC.

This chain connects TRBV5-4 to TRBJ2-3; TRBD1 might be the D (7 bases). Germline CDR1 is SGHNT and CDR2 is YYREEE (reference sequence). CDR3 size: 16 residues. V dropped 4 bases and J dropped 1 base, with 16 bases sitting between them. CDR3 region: CASSRGARGGTDTQYF. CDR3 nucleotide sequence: TGTGCCAGCAGCCGGGGCGCCAGGGGGGGCACAGATACGCAGTATTTT.

The CDR3 sequence is CASSRELDNEQFF. The CDR3, as DNA: TGCGCCAGCAGCCGGGAACTTGACAATGAGCAGTTCTTC. This chain links TRBV10-1 with TRBJ2-1; TRBD2 is a possible D gene (5 bases). Trimming took off 6 bases at V and 5 bases at J, with 11 bases between the two ends. The CDR3 is 13 residues long. Germline V gene lookup returns CDR1 WNHNN and CDR2 SYGVQD (reference sequence).

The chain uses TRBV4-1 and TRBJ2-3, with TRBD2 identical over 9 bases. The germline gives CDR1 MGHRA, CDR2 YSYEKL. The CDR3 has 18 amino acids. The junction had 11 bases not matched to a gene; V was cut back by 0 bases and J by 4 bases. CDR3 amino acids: CASSQDTASGTWADTQYF. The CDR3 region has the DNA TGCGCCAGCAGCCAAGATACGGCTAGCGGGACGTGGGCAGATACGCAGTATTTT.

CDR3 nucleotides: TGTGCCAGCAGCTTAGAAGGGGGGCCCACCGGGGAGCTGTTTTTT. Translated: CASSLEGGPTGELFF. The chain couples TRBV11-2 to TRBJ2-2; D assignment may be TRBD1 or TRBD2 (6 bases each). Per the germline V gene, CDR1 is SGHAT and CDR2 is FQNNGV. The CDR3 covers 15 residues. Trimming cost V 0 bases and J 4 bases, with 9 bases left between them.

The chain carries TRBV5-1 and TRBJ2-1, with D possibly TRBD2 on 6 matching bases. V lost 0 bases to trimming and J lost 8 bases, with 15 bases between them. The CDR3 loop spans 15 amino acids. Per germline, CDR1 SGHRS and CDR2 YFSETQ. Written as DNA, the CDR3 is TGCGCCAGCAGCTTGGTTATGGGAGGCGGGGATGAGCAGTTCTTC. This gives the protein CASSLVMGGGDEQFF.

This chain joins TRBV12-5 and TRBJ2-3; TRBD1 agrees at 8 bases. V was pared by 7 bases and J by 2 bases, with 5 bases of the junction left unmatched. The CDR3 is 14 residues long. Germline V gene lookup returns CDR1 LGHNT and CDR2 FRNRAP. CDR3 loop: CASALDRATDTQYF. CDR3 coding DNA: TGTGCTAGTGCCCTGGACAGGGCCACAGATACGCAGTATTTT.

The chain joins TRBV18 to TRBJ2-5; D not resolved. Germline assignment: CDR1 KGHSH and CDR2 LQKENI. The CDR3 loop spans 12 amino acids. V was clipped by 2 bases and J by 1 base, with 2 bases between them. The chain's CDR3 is CASSPTQETQYF. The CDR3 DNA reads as TGTGCCAGCTCACCAACCCAAGAGACCCAGTACTTC.

The CDR3 sequence: CASSRDGLEAFF. CDR3 in DNA: TGTGCCAGCAGTCGAGACGGACTTGAAGCTTTCTTT. The chain carries TRBV6-5 and TRBJ1-1, with D uncertain. This CDR3 region has 12 residues. Germline V gives CDR1 MNHEY, CDR2 SVGAGI. Trimming took off 5 bases at V and 7 bases at J, with 11 bases between the two ends.

CDR3 in DNA: TGTGCCAGCTCACCACTTCCGGGACAGAACACCGGGGAGCTGTTTTTT. Protein sequence: CASSPLPGQNTGELFF. The chain couples TRBV18 to TRBJ2-2; D may be TRBD1 (6 bases). Trimming took 1 base from V and 1 from J, leaving 10 bases between them. From germline, CDR1 is KGHSH and CDR2 LQKENI. The CDR3 runs 16 residues.

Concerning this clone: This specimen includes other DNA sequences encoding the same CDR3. The CDR3 DNA reads TGTGCCAGCTCCCCGGGGGGGAGCTCCTACGAGCAGTACTTC. Protein sequence: CASSPGGSSYEQYF. V and J are TRBV18 and TRBJ2-7, with 8 bases identical to TRBD2. Trimming cost V 6 bases and J 0 bases; bases outside gene matches: 4. In germline, CDR1 is KGHSH, CDR2 LQKENI. This CDR3 is 14 amino acids long.

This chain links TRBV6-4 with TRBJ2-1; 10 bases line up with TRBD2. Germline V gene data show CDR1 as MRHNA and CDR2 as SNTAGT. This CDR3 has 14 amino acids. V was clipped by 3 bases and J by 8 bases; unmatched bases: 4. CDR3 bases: TGTGCCAGCAGTGAAGCGGGAGGGCATGATGAGCAGTTCTTC. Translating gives CASSEAGGHDEQFF.

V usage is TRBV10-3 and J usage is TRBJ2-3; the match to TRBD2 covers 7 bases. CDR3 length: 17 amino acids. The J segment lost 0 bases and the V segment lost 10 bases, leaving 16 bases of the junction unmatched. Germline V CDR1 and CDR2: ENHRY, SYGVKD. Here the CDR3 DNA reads TGTGCCACCTGTCCGAGACTAGCAGCAACTAGCACAGATACGCAGTATTTT. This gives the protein CATCPRLAATSTDTQYF.

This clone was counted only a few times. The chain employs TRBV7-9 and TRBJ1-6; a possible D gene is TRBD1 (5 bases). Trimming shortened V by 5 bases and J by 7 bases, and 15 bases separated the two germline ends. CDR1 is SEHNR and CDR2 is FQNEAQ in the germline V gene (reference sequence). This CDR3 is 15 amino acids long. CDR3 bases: TGTGCCAGCAGCCCTGGGGGAGGGAAGAATTCACCCCTCCACTTT. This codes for CASSPGGGKNSPLHF.

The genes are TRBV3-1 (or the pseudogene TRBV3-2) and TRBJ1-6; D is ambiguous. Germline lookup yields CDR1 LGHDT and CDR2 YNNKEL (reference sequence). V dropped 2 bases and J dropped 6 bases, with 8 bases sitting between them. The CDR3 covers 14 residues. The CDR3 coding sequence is TGTGCCAGCAGCCAATCGGGGATTAATTCACCCCTCCACTTT. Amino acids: CASSQSGINSPLHF.